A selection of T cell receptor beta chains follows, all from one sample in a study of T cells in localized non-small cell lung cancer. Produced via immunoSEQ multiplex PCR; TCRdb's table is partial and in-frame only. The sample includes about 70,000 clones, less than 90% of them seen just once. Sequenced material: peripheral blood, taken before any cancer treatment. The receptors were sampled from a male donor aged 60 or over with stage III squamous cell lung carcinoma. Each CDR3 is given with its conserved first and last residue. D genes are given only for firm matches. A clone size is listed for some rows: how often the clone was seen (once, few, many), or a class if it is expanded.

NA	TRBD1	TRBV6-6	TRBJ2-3	CASSETGARDTQYF	TGTGCCAGCAGTGAGACAGGGGCTAGAGATACGCAGTATTTT
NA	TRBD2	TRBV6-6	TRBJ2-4	CASSREGPNTIQYF	TGTGCCAGCAGCCGGGAGGGACCCAATACCATTCAGTACTTC
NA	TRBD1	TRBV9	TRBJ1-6	CASSAEGRTGRSPLHF	TGTGCCAGCAGCGCCGAAGGTAGGACAGGGCGGTCACCCCTCCACTTT
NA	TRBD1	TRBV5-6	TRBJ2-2	CASSLVGDRNTGELFF	TGTGCCAGCAGCTTGGTGGGGGACAGGAACACCGGGGAGCTGTTTTTT
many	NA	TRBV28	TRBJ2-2	CASTKGRLNTGELFF	TGTGCCAGCACCAAGGGCAGGTTGAACACCGGGGAGCTGTTTTTT
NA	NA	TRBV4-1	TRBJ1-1	CASSQDRGGRLDEAFF	TGCGCCAGCAGCCAAGATCGCGGGGGGAGACTTGATGAAGCTTTCTTT
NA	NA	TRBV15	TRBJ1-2	CATSSITGSNYGYTF	TGTGCCACCAGCAGTATAACAGGGTCCAACTATGGCTACACCTTC
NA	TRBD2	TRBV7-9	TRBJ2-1	CASSLGGGPGNEQFF	TGTGCCAGCAGCTTGGGCGGGGGACCAGGGAATGAGCAGTTCTTC
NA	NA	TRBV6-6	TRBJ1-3	CASSYLLQGTGNTIYF	TGTGCCAGCAGTTACCTCCTACAGGGTACTGGAAACACCATATATTTT
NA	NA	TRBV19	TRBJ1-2	CASSIERGYTF	TGTGCCAGTAGTATAGAGAGAGGCTACACCTTC
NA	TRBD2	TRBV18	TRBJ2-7	CASSPRRDYSYEQYF	TGTGCCAGCTCGCCCCGGCGGGACTACTCCTACGAGCAGTACTTC
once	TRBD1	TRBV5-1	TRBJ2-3	CASSSQGALDTQYF	TGCGCCAGCAGCAGCCAGGGGGCATTAGATACGCAGTATTTT
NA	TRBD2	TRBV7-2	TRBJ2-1	CASSLYASGAYNEQFF	TGTGCCAGCAGCTTATATGCTAGCGGGGCCTACAATGAGCAGTTCTTC
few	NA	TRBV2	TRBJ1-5	CASSEGRRWHF	TGTGCCAGCAGCGAGGGACGGAGGTGGCATTTT
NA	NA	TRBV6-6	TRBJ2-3	CASSFRLGTDTQYF	TGTGCCAGCAGTTTCCGACTAGGCACAGATACGCAGTATTTT
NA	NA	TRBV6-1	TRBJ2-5	CASSASWGPGETQYF	TGTGCCAGCAGTGCCTCATGGGGGCCGGGAGAGACCCAGTACTTC
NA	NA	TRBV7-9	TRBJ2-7	CASSSIYREGEQYF	TGTGCCAGCAGCTCCATATACAGGGAGGGCGAGCAGTACTTC
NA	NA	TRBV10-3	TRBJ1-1	CAISETYRGPAEAFF	TGTGCCATCAGTGAGACCTACAGAGGGCCAGCTGAAGCTTTCTTT
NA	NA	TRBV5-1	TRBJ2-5	CASSLHGIQETQYF	TGCGCCAGCAGCCTCCACGGGATCCAAGAGACCCAGTACTTC
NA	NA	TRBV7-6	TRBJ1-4	CASSLDMGSNEKLFF	TGTGCCAGCAGCTTAGATATGGGCTCTAATGAAAAACTGTTTTTT
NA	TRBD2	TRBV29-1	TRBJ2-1	CSDSTSGEQFF	TGCAGCGACTCGACTAGCGGTGAGCAGTTCTTC
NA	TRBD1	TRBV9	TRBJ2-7	CASSVGDSLSYEQYF	TGTGCCAGCAGCGTAGGGGACAGCCTCTCCTACGAGCAGTACTTC
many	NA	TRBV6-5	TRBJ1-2	CASSYTGLSYYGYTF	TGTGCCAGCAGTTACACAGGGCTCTCCTACTATGGCTACACCTTC
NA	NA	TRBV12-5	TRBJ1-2	CASGLVAGQTAPNYGYTF	TGTGCTAGTGGTTTGGTGGCCGGACAGACGGCTCCTAACTATGGCTACACCTTC
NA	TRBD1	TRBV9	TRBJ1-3	CASSVAHGQGVGNTIYF	TGTGCCAGCAGCGTAGCCCACGGACAGGGGGTAGGAAACACCATATATTTT